This entry features one T cell receptor (beta chain) sequence. Germline lookup yields CDR1 LGHDT and CDR2 YNNKEL (reference sequence). V shed 3 bases and J shed 2 bases, with 7 bases lying between them. The CDR3 extends over 13 amino acids. TCRbeta library construction was performed incorporating unique molecular identifiers. Each CDR3 protein gets one entry after TCRdb re-called the PCR reads with MiXCR. The repertoire has 360,000 or so distinct CDR3 sequences, about a fifth of them found once; the top ten carry less than 4.5%. This record belongs to a study of T-cell reconstitution after alpha-beta-depleted transplantation in children.

The sequenced sample was PBMCs from the stem cell graft donor, obtained from the stem cell graft. The sequence came from a human donor who donated a stem cell graft to a child with acute myeloid leukemia. The chain combines TRBV3-1 with TRBJ2-5; a possible D gene is TRBD2 (6 bases). CDR3 sequence (DNA): TGTGCCAGCAGCCAGCGGGAACAAGAGACCCAGTACTTC. It translates to CASSQREQETQYF.